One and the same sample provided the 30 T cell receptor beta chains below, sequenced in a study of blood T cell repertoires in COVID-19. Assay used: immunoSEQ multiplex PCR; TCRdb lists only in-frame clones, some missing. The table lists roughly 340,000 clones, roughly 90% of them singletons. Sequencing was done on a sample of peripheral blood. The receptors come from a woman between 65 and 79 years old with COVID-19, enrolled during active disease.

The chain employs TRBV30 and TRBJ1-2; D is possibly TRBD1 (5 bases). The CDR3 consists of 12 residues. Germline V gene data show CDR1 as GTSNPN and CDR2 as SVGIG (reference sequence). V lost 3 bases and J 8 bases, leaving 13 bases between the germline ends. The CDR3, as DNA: TGTGCCTGGAGGGACACGGGTCGGGGCTACACCTTC. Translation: CAWRDTGRGYTF.

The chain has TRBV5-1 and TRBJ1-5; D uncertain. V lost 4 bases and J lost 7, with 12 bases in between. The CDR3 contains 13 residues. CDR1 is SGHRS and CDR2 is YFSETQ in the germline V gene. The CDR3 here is CASSMTTGQPQHF. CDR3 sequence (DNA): TGCGCCAGCAGCATGACGACGGGGCAGCCCCAGCATTTT.

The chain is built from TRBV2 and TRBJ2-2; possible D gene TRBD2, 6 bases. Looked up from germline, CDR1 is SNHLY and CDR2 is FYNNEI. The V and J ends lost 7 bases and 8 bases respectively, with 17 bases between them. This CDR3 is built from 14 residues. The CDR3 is CASMGTFRAGELFF. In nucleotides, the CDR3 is TGTGCCAGCATGGGGACTTTTAGGGCTGGGGAGCTGTTTTTT.

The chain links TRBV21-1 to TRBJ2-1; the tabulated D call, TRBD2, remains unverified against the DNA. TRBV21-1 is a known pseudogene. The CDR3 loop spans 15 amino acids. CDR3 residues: CASMRRGGFSNEQFF. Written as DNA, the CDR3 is TGTGCCAGCATGAGGCGGGGGGGTTTCTCCAATGAGCAGTTCTTC.

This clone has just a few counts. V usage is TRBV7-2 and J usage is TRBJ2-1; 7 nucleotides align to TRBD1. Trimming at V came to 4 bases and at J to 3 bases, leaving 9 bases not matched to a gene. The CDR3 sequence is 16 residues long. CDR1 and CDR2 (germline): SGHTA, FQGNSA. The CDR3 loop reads CASSSKGQSNYNEQFF. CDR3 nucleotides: TGTGCCAGCAGCTCCAAGGGACAGTCGAACTACAATGAGCAGTTCTTC.

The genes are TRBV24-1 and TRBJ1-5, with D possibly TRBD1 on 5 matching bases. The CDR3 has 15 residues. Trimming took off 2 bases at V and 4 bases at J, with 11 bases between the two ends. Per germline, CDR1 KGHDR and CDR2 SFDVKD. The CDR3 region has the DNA TGTGCCACCAGTGATTGGGGGGGAGGGAATCAGCCCCAGCATTTT. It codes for CATSDWGGGNQPQHF.

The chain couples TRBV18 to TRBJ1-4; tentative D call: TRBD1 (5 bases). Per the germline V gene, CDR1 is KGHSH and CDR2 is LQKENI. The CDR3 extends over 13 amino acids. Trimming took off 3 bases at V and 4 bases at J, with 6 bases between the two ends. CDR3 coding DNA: TGTGCCAGCTCACCCCAGGGTAATGAAAAACTGTTTTTT. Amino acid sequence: CASSPQGNEKLFF.

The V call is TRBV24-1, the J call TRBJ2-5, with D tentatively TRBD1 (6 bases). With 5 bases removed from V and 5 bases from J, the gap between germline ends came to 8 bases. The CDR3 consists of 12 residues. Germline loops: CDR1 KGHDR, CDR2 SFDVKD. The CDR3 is CATSVDRETQYF. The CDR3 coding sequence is TGTGCCACCAGTGTAGACAGGGAGACCCAGTACTTC.

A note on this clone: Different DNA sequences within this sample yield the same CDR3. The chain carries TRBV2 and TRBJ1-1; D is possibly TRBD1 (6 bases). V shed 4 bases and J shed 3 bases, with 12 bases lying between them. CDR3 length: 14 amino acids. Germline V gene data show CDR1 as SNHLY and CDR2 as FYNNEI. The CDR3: CASSVRGHDTEAFF. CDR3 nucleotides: TGTGCCAGCAGTGTCAGGGGACATGACACTGAAGCTTTCTTT. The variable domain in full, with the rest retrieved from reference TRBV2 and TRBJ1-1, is EPEVTQTPSHQVTQMGQEVILRCVPISNHLYFYWYRQILGQKVEFLVSFYNNEISEKSEIFDDQFSVERPDGSNFTLKIRSTKLEDSAMYFCASSVRGHDTEAFFGQGTRLTVV.

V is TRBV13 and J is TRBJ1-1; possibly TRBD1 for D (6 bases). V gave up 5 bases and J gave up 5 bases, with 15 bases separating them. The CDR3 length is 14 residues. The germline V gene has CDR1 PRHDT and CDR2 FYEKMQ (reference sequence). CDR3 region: CASSAGGAGTEAFF. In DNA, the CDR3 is TGTGCCAGCAGCGCTGGGGGCGCCGGTACTGAAGCTTTCTTT.

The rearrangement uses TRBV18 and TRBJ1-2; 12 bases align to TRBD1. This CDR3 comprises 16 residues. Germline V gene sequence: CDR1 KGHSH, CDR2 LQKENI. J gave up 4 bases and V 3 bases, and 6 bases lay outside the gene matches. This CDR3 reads CASSPPGTGGSYGYTF. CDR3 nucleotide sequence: TGTGCCAGCTCACCCCCCGGGACAGGGGGCAGCTATGGCTACACCTTC.

This chain's CDR3 is CASSLSGGELFF. In DNA, the CDR3 is TGTGCCAGCAGTTTATCAGGGGGAGAGCTGTTTTTT. The chain recombines TRBV27 with TRBJ2-2; possible D gene TRBD1, 6 bases. CDR3 length equals 12 residues. The germline V and J ends were trimmed by 0 bases and 11 bases, with 7 bases remaining between them. Germline lookup yields CDR1 MNHEY and CDR2 SMNVEV (reference sequence).

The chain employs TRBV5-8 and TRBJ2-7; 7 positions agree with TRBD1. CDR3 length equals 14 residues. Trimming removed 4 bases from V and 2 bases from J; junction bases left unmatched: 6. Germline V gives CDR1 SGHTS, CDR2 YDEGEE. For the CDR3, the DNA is TGTGCCAGCAGCGCCAGACAGGGACCCTACGAGCAGTACTTC. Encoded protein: CASSARQGPYEQYF. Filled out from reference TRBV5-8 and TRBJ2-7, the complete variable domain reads EAGVTQSPTHLIKTRGQQATLRCSPISGHTSVYWYQQALGLGLQFLLWYDEGEERNRGNFPPRFSGRQFPNYSSELNVNALELEDSALYLCASSARQGPYEQYFGPGTRLTVT.

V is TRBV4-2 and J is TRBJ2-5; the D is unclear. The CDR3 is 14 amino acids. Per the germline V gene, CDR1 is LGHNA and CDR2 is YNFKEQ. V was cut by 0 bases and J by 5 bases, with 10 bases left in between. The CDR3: CASSQDSGYETQYF. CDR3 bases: TGTGCCAGCAGCCAAGACTCGGGTTATGAGACCCAGTACTTC.

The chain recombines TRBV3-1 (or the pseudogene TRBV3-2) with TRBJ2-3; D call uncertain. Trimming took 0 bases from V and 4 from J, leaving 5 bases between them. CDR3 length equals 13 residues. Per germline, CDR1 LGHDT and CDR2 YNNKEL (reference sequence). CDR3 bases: TGTGCCAGCAGCCAAGAGAGGTCAGATACGCAGTATTTT. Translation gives CASSQERSDTQYF.

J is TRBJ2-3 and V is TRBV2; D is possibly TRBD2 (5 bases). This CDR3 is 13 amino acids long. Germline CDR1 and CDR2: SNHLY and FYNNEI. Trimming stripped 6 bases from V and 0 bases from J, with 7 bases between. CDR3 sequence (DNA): TGTGCCAGCAGGGAGGACAGCACAGATACGCAGTATTTT. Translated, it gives CASREDSTDTQYF. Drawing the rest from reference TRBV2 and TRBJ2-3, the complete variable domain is EPEVTQTPSHQVTQMGQEVILRCVPISNHLYFYWYRQILGQKVEFLVSFYNNEISEKSEIFDDQFSVERPDGSNFTLKIRSTKLEDSAMYFCASREDSTDTQYFGPGTRLTVL.

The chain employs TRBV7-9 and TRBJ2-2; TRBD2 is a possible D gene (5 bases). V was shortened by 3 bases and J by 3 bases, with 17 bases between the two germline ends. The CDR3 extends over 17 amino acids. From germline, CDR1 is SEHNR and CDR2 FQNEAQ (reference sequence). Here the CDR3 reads CASSFPRAGGDTGELFF. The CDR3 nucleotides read TGTGCCAGCAGCTTCCCTCGGGCAGGAGGAGACACCGGGGAGCTGTTTTTT.

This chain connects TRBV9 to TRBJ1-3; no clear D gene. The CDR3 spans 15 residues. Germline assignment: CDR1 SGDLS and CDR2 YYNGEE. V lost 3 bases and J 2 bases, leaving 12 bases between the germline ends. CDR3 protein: CASSGQRFPGNTIYF. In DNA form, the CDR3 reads TGTGCCAGCAGCGGACAACGGTTCCCTGGAAACACCATATATTTT.

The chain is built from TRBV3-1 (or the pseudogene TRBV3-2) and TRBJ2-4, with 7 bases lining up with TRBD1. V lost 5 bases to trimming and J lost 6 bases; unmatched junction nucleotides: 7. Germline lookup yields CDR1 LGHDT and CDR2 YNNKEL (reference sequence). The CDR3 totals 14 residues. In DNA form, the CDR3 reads TGTGCCAGCAGCTTGAGGACAGGTACAAACATTCAGTACTTC. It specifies CASSLRTGTNIQYF.

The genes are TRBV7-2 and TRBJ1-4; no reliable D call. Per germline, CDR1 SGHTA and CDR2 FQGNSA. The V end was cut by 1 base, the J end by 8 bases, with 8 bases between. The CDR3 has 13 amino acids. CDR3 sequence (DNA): TGTGCCAGCAGCTTAGAGTCTCGGGAAAAACTGTTTTTT. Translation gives CASSLESREKLFF.

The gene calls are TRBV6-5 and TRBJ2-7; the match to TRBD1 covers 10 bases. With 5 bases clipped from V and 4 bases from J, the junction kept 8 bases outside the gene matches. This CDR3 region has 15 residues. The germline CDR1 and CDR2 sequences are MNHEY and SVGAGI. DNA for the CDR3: TGTGCCAGCAGTAGGACGCCGGGACAGGGGTACGAGCAGTACTTC. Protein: CASSRTPGQGYEQYF.

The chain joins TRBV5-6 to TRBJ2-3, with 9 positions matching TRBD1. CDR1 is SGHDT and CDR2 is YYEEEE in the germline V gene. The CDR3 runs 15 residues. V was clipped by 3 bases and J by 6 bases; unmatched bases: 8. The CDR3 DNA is TGTGCCAGCAGCTGGGCGACAGGGGGAGCTGATACGCAGTATTTT. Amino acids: CASSWATGGADTQYF.

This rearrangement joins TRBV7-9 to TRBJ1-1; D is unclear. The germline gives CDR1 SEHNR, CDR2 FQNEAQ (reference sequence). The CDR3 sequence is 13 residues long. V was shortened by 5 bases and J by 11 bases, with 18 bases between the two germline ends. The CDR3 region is CASSAPGNQEAFF. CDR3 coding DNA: TGTGCCAGCAGCGCTCCCGGGAACCAGGAGGCTTTCTTT.

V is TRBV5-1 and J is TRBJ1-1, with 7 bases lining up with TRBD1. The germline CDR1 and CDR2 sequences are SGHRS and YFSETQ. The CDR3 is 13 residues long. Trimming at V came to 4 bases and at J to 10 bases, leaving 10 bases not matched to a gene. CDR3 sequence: CASSPRQGGLAFF. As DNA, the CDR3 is TGCGCCAGCAGCCCACGACAGGGCGGGCTAGCTTTCTTT.

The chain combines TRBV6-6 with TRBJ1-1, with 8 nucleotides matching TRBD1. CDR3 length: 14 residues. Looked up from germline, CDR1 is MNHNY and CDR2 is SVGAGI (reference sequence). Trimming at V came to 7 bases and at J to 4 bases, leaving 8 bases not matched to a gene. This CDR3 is CASTTRGRPTEAFF. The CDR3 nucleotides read TGTGCCAGCACGACCAGGGGGCGCCCCACTGAAGCTTTCTTT.

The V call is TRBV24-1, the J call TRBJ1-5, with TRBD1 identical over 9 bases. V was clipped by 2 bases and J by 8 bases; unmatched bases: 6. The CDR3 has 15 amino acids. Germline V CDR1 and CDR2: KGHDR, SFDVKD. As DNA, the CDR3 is TGTGCCACCAGTGATTCACAGGGGGCAGGGGAGCCCCAGCATTTT. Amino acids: CATSDSQGAGEPQHF.

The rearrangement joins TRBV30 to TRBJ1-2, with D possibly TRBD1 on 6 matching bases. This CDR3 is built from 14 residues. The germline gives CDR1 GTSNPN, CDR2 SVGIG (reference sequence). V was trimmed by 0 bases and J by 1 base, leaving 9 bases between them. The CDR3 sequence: CAWSVQGFNYGYTF. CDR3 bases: TGTGCCTGGAGTGTACAGGGCTTTAACTATGGCTACACCTTC.

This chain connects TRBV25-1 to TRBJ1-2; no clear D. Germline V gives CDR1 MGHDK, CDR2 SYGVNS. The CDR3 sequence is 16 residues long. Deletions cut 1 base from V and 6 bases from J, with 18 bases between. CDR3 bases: TGTGCCAGCAGTGAATTGAGTAGAGTTTTTCTAGATGGCTACACCTTC. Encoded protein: CASSELSRVFLDGYTF.

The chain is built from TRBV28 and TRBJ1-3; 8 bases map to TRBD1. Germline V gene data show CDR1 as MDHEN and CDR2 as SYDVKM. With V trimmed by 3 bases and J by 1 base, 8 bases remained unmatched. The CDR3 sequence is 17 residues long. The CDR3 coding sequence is TGTGCCAGCAGTTTCCCTCATTGGACAGGGTCTGGAAACACCATATATTTT. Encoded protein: CASSFPHWTGSGNTIYF.

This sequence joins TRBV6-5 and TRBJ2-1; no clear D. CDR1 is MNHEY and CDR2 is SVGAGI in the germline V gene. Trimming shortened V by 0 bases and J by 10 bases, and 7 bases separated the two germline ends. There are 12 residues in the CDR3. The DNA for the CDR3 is TGTGCCAGCAGTTACTCGCGAGAAGAGCAGTTCTTC. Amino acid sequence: CASSYSREEQFF.